A single sample gave rise to the 14 T cell receptor beta chains below, sequenced in a study of identical twins. TCRdb reprocessed the 5' RACE reads with MiXCR, giving one entry per CDR3 protein. The sample includes some 690,000 distinct CDR3 sequences, 21% of them seen just once. This sample also belongs to another study, concerning T cells expressing NK-cell markers.

Input material: PBMCs. Receptor source: a woman aged 18-29 years in good health.

DNA of the CDR3: TGCGCCAGCAGCTTGGGGTCCGGGGTTAATTCACCCCTCCACTTT. Its translation is CASSLGSGVNSPLHF. The J gene is TRBJ1-6, the V gene TRBV5-1, with D unclear. The CDR3 extends over 15 amino acids. The V end lost 0 bases, the J end lost 6 bases, and 10 bases lay between the germline ends. Germline V gene lookup returns CDR1 SGHRS and CDR2 YFSETQ.

This chain links TRBV2 with TRBJ2-5, with D possibly TRBD1 on 5 matching bases. This CDR3 is 14 amino acids long. V lost 1 base to trimming and J lost 0 bases, with 6 bases between them. Germline V CDR1 and CDR2: SNHLY, FYNNEI. In DNA form, the CDR3 reads TGTGCCAGCAGTGAAGACAGGTACCAAGAGACCCAGTACTTC. It codes for CASSEDRYQETQYF.

The chain recombines TRBV20-1 with TRBJ2-7; possibly TRBD1 for D (6 bases). Trimming pared 3 bases from V and 6 bases from J, leaving 12 bases between. This CDR3 spans 12 amino acids. CDR1 is DFQATT, CDR2 SNEGSKA, per germline (reference sequence). This CDR3 reads CSARYTGPEQYF. CDR3 sequence (DNA): TGCAGTGCTAGGTACACAGGGCCCGAGCAGTACTTC.

The rearrangement links TRBV20-1 to TRBJ1-5; 7 positions agree with TRBD1. The CDR3 length is 13 residues. With V trimmed by 7 bases and J by 2 bases, 5 bases remained unmatched. Germline V lookup: CDR1 DFQATT, CDR2 SNEGSKA (reference sequence). CDR3 sequence: CSVPGTGNQPQHF. In DNA, the CDR3 is TGCAGTGTCCCAGGGACAGGCAATCAGCCCCAGCATTTT.

This chain joins TRBV4-3 and TRBJ2-7; 8 bases line up with TRBD2. V shed 3 bases and J 6 bases; nucleotides not matched to a gene: 7. CDR3 length: 14 amino acids. CDR1 LGHNA and CDR2 YSLEER come from the germline V gene. The chain's CDR3 is CASSHATSAGEQYF. CDR3 DNA sequence: TGCGCCAGCAGCCATGCGACTAGCGCCGGCGAGCAGTACTTC.

This clonotype occurred a few times. V usage is TRBV20-1 and J usage is TRBJ2-1; 7 bases map to TRBD2. J gave up 4 bases and V 1 base, and 7 bases lay outside the gene matches. Germline CDR1 and CDR2: DFQATT and SNEGSKA (reference sequence). This CDR3 contains 15 residues. CDR3 coding DNA: TGCAGTGCTAGAGGCGGGAGTTCCGGGTACAATGAGCAGTTCTTC. This translates into CSARGGSSGYNEQFF.

The sample holds a few counts of this clonotype. V gene TRBV29-1 combines with J gene TRBJ2-7, with D uncertain. Trimming removed 7 bases from V and 6 bases from J, with 13 bases in between. Germline CDR1 and CDR2: SQVTM and ANQGSEA. CDR3 length: 11 amino acids. The CDR3 is CSASVAGEQYF. CDR3 nucleotides: TGCAGCGCGTCGGTGGCAGGCGAGCAGTACTTC.

The V call is TRBV7-9, the J call TRBJ2-2; D is unclear. The CDR3 contains 13 residues. CDR1 SEHNR and CDR2 FQNEAQ come from the germline V gene (reference sequence). Trimming took off 6 bases at V and 5 bases at J, with 10 bases between the two ends. CDR3 bases: TGTGCCAGCAGGTCTGGGTGGACCGGGGAGCTGTTTTTT. This sequence encodes CASRSGWTGELFF.

This clonotype appeared many times. V gene TRBV20-1 combines with J gene TRBJ2-1; D call uncertain. V lost 4 bases and J 5 bases, leaving 9 bases between the germline ends. CDR3 size: 12 residues. Germline CDR1 reads DFQATT; CDR2 reads SNEGSKA (reference sequence). CDR3 in DNA: TGCAGTGCTACCTCCTACAACAATGAGCAGTTCTTC. Protein: CSATSYNNEQFF.

This clonotype was seen many times. The chain is built from TRBV5-1 and TRBJ1-1; D is unresolved. CDR1 SGHRS and CDR2 YFSETQ come from the germline V gene. V lost 1 base and J lost 10, with 17 bases in between. CDR3 length: 14 residues. The CDR3 DNA follows: TGCGCCAGCAGCTTGTCGGGGATCGAACTTGGAGCTTTCTTT. As protein: CASSLSGIELGAFF.

There are a few counts of this clonotype. Here the CDR3 DNA reads TGCGCCAGCAGCCAAGATAACGAGCAGTACTTC. This sequence encodes CASSQDNEQYF. This chain uses TRBV4-3 with TRBJ2-7; D gene unclear. Trimming took off 0 bases at V and 5 bases at J, with 2 bases between the two ends. Germline CDR1 is LGHNA and CDR2 is YSLEER. The CDR3 loop spans 11 amino acids.

The genes are TRBV12-3 or TRBV12-4 and TRBJ1-3; no clear D gene. V was trimmed by 3 bases and J by 12 bases, leaving 12 bases between them. The CDR3 runs 12 residues. CDR3 nucleotides: TGTGCCAGCAGTTTCAATGCCTTGGGCATATATTTT. As protein: CASSFNALGIYF.

A few counts support this clonotype. This chain uses TRBV9 with TRBJ1-1; unclear D gene. With 0 bases removed from V and 1 base from J, the gap between germline ends came to 7 bases. Germline CDR1 is SGDLS and CDR2 is YYNGEE. This CDR3 region has 14 residues. CDR3 DNA sequence: TGTGCCAGCAGCGTAGGGGCGGCGAACACTGAAGCTTTCTTT. This translates into CASSVGAANTEAFF.

The DNA of the CDR3 is TGTGCCACCGGAGGCGATACGCAGTATTTT. This gives the protein CATGGDTQYF. This sequence joins TRBV10-3 and TRBJ2-3; D is possibly TRBD2 (5 bases). The ends were cut back, 10 bases at V and 6 bases at J, with 8 bases in the middle. This CDR3 contains 10 residues. Germline CDR1 is ENHRY and CDR2 is SYGVKD.